The 23 T cell receptor beta chains below were found in one sample sequenced in a study of tumor-infiltrating lymphocytes in localized non-small cell lung cancer (dated by TCRdb to the early 2020s). The library came from the immunoSEQ multiplex PCR assay. This immuneACCESS table, as held by TCRdb, lists in-frame sequences with V and J called but not all clones. Of the missing ones, under half trace to an unresolved V gene in checked studies; the others have no known cause. The sample table holds 6,500 to 9,000 clones, of which 50% to 75% were seen once. The top ten clones comprise 10% to 15% of the sample. The specimen sequenced was uninvolved lung tissue not adjacent to the tumor. These receptors were taken from a human donor with non-small cell lung cancer.

The chain uses TRBV29-1 and TRBJ1-1; possible D gene TRBD1, 5 bases. Germline lookup yields CDR1 SQVTM and CDR2 ANQGSEA. V shed 4 bases and J shed 4 bases, with 7 bases lying between them. The CDR3 has 11 residues. CDR3 coding DNA: TGCAGCGTTGGACAGTTCACTGAAGCTTTCTTT. Amino acid sequence: CSVGQFTEAFF.

This clone occurred once. A read error likely explains this, since a far larger clone differs by one base. This chain joins TRBV4-2 and TRBJ2-5; 7 bases are a match to TRBD2. Germline V lookup: CDR1 LGHNA, CDR2 YNFKEQ. The CDR3 has 15 residues. With V trimmed by 4 bases and J by 1 base, 6 bases remained unmatched. CDR3 coding DNA: TGTGCCAGCAGCCTCGGCTCGGGGGGCCAAGAGACCCAGTACTTC. Translation gives CASSLGSGGQETQYF.

The chain employs TRBV5-1 and TRBJ1-3; D call uncertain. From germline, CDR1 is SGHRS and CDR2 YFSETQ. The germline V and J ends were trimmed by 2 bases and 2 bases, with 8 bases remaining between them. The CDR3 runs to 14 residues. The CDR3: CASSFKPAGNTIYF. As DNA, the CDR3 is TGCGCCAGCAGCTTCAAGCCTGCTGGAAACACCATATATTTT.

As DNA, the CDR3 is TGTGCCAGCAGCTTGTTGCAGGTTAATGAAAAACTGTTTTTT. It encodes CASSLLQVNEKLFF. The V and J genes are TRBV11-2 and TRBJ1-4; D gene unclear. Germline assignment: CDR1 SGHAT and CDR2 FQNNGV. There are 14 residues in the CDR3. The V and J ends lost 3 bases and 4 bases respectively, with 9 bases between them. Complete variable domain (other parts from reference TRBV11-2 and TRBJ1-4): EAGVAQSPRYKIIEKRQSVAFWCNPISGHATLYWYQQILGQGPKLLIQFQNNGVVDDSQLPKDRFSAERLKGVDSTLKIQPAKLEDSAVYLCASSLLQVNEKLFFGSGTQLSVL.

V is TRBV7-2 and J is TRBJ1-2; 7 bases map to TRBD1. Germline trimming cut 4 bases from V and 5 bases from J; bases unmatched to any gene: 4. The germline V gene has CDR1 SGHTA and CDR2 FQGNSA. The CDR3 consists of 13 residues. The CDR3 spells CASSSRQGYGYTF. The CDR3 nucleotides read TGTGCCAGCAGCTCCCGACAGGGATATGGCTACACCTTC.

V gene TRBV5-1 combines with J gene TRBJ2-1, with TRBD2 identical over 7 bases. CDR1 SGHRS and CDR2 YFSETQ come from the germline V gene. With 6 bases clipped from V and 2 bases from J, the junction kept 11 bases outside the gene matches. The CDR3 spans 16 residues. CDR3 nucleotide sequence: TGCGCCAGCACCCGTGGCGGGGGAGACGCCTACAATGAGCAGTTCTTC. Translating gives CASTRGGGDAYNEQFF. Full variable domain (missing parts from reference TRBV5-1 and TRBJ2-1): KAGVTQTPRYLIKTRGQQVTLSCSPISGHRSVSWYQQTPGQGLQFLFEYFSETQRNKGNFPGRFSGRQFSNSRSEMNVSTLELGDSALYLCASTRGGGDAYNEQFFGPGTRLTVL.

CDR3 nucleotides: TGCGCCAGCAGCTACGGAGGGGACAGGACCTACGAGCAGTACTTC. It translates to CASSYGGDRTYEQYF. The genes are TRBV5-1 and TRBJ2-7, with 8 bases identical to TRBD1. The CDR3 runs 15 residues. Losses at the gene ends were 3 bases for V and 2 bases for J; bases not matched to a gene: 7. Germline CDR1 SGHRS, CDR2 YFSETQ.

The V and J genes are TRBV7-9 and TRBJ2-2, with 9 bases fitting TRBD2. The CDR3 sequence is 18 residues long. The germline V gene has CDR1 SEHNR and CDR2 FQNEAQ (reference sequence). V trimming: 5 bases; J trimming: 4 bases; junction bases outside the gene matches: 14. The CDR3 DNA reads as TGTGCCAGCAGCCATCTCCGCGGGGGGGCGTTGGGCACCGGGGAGCTGTTTTTT. As protein: CASSHLRGGALGTGELFF.

The gene calls are TRBV5-1 and TRBJ1-6, with D unresolved. Trimming removed 0 bases from V and 5 bases from J, with 9 bases in between. The CDR3 runs to 15 residues. Germline CDR1 and CDR2: SGHRS and YFSETQ. For the CDR3, the DNA is TGCGCCAGCAGCTTGGGTTCCAATCATAATTCACCCCTCCACTTT. Translated: CASSLGSNHNSPLHF.

This clone is classed as medium-sized. The J gene is TRBJ2-7, the V gene TRBV10-3; D not certain. Germline CDR1 and CDR2: ENHRY and SYGVKD. Trimming took 3 bases from V and 5 from J, leaving 8 bases between them. This CDR3 is built from 12 residues. CDR3 sequence (DNA): TGTGCCATCAGTGATTATCATAACGAGCAGTACTTC. Amino acids: CAISDYHNEQYF.

Sample share makes this clone medium-sized. V usage is TRBV2 and J usage is TRBJ2-3; unclear D gene. With 5 bases removed from V and 3 bases from J, the gap between germline ends came to 3 bases. The germline CDR1 and CDR2 sequences are SNHLY and FYNNEI. The CDR3 has 11 residues. CDR3 sequence reads: CASSKTDTQYF. The CDR3 DNA reads TGTGCCAGCAGTAAGACAGATACGCAGTATTTT. Complete variable domain (other parts from reference TRBV2 and TRBJ2-3): EPEVTQTPSHQVTQMGQEVILRCVPISNHLYFYWYRQILGQKVEFLVSFYNNEISEKSEIFDDQFSVERPDGSNFTLKIRSTKLEDSAMYFCASSKTDTQYFGPGTRLTVL.

The sample holds a few counts of this clone. V usage is TRBV11-3 and J usage is TRBJ1-6; weak D call: TRBD1 (6 bases). With 5 bases removed from V and 7 bases from J, the gap between germline ends came to 9 bases. Germline CDR1 is SGHNT and CDR2 is YENEEA. The CDR3 is 13 residues long. The CDR3 coding sequence is TGTGCCAGCAGCCCCGGACAGAATTCACCCCTCCACTTT. Protein sequence: CASSPGQNSPLHF.

The chain couples TRBV5-1 to TRBJ2-3, with 10 nucleotides matching TRBD2. CDR3 length: 20 amino acids. From germline, CDR1 is SGHRS and CDR2 YFSETQ. V was pared by 0 bases and J by 0 bases, with 13 bases of the junction left unmatched. The CDR3 here is CASSLVPPSGGVTSTDTQYF. The CDR3 DNA is TGCGCCAGCAGCTTGGTCCCCCCCAGCGGGGGGGTGACTAGCACAGATACGCAGTATTTT.

Remarks on this clone: This sample also contains other DNA sequences that code for the same CDR3. The chain has TRBV27 and TRBJ2-7, with D possibly being TRBD1 (6 bases). Germline V lookup: CDR1 MNHEY, CDR2 SMNVEV (reference sequence). The CDR3 has 14 amino acids. Trimming shortened V by 6 bases and J by 0 bases, and 12 bases separated the two germline ends. The CDR3 reads CASRPTGYSYEQYF. The CDR3, as DNA: TGTGCCAGCAGACCGACAGGATACTCCTACGAGCAGTACTTC.

The chain combines TRBV9 with TRBJ1-6; perhaps TRBD1 as D (6 bases). CDR3 length equals 17 residues. The germline V and J ends were trimmed by 3 bases and 6 bases, with 19 bases remaining between them. Germline V gene data show CDR1 as SGDLS and CDR2 as YYNGEE. CDR3: CASSDGESGGSNSPLHF. The CDR3 DNA is TGTGCCAGCAGCGACGGGGAATCCGGGGGCAGTAATTCACCCCTCCACTTT.

This rearrangement joins TRBV10-3 to TRBJ1-2; D is possibly TRBD1 (6 bases). The V and J ends lost 10 bases and 5 bases respectively, with 11 bases between them. In germline, CDR1 is ENHRY, CDR2 SYGVKD. This CDR3 has 11 amino acids. The CDR3 coding sequence is TGTGCCAGCAAAGGGGGGTATGGCTACACCTTC. Its translation is CASKGGYGYTF.

V gene TRBV30 combines with J gene TRBJ1-6; 7 bases are a match to TRBD1. This CDR3 has 13 amino acids. With 4 bases clipped from V and 5 bases from J, the junction kept 2 bases outside the gene matches. Germline-derived CDR1 and CDR2 are GTSNPN and SVGIG (reference sequence). CDR3 coding DNA: TGTGCCTGGATAGGACAGGATAATTCACCCCTCCACTTT. Translation gives CAWIGQDNSPLHF.

The V gene is TRBV5-1, the J gene TRBJ2-3; D not certain. The CDR3 covers 15 residues. CDR1 and CDR2 (germline): SGHRS, YFSETQ. Deletions cut 2 bases from V and 1 base from J, with 11 bases between. The CDR3 bases are TGCGCCAGCAGCTTTGAACCGCTGGGCACAGATACGCAGTATTTT. Protein product: CASSFEPLGTDTQYF.

The chain combines TRBV5-1 with TRBJ1-1; the D gene is possibly TRBD1 (6 bases). Looked up from germline, CDR1 is SGHRS and CDR2 is YFSETQ. The CDR3 consists of 15 residues. V lost 0 bases and J lost 1, with 10 bases in between. The CDR3 sequence is CASSLGGGPNTEAFF. In DNA form, the CDR3 reads TGCGCCAGCAGCTTGGGAGGGGGGCCGAACACTGAAGCTTTCTTT.

CDR3 sequence reads: CASSPETALSMWYTF. CDR3 nucleotides: TGTGCCAGCAGCCCAGAAACAGCCTTGTCTATGTGGTACACCTTC. The chain recombines TRBV11-2 with TRBJ1-2, with D unclear. The CDR3 runs 15 residues. V lost 5 bases and J 11 bases, leaving 24 bases between the germline ends. In germline, CDR1 is SGHAT, CDR2 FQNNGV.

J is TRBJ2-1 and V is TRBV7-2, with 9 bases identical to TRBD1. Germline loops: CDR1 SGHTA, CDR2 FQGNSA. The J segment lost 6 bases and the V segment lost 4 bases, leaving 1 base of the junction unmatched. This CDR3 region has 13 residues. Written as DNA, the CDR3 is TGTGCCAGCAGCTCGGGACAGGGCAATGAGCAGTTCTTC. Amino acid sequence: CASSSGQGNEQFF.

The CDR3 region is CASSSAGERTEAFF. For the CDR3, the DNA is TGCGCCAGCAGCTCGGCGGGCGAACGGACTGAAGCTTTCTTT. This chain uses TRBV5-1 with TRBJ1-1; D not certain. The V gene's germline CDR1 is SGHRS and CDR2 YFSETQ. Trimming shortened V by 3 bases and J by 5 bases, and 14 bases separated the two germline ends. The CDR3 sequence is 14 residues long.

The chain carries TRBV2 and TRBJ2-2, with TRBD2 matching over 12 bases. Unmatched junction bases numbered 5, after V lost 6 bases and J lost 6 bases. The CDR3 is 15 residues long. The germline CDR1 and CDR2 sequences are SNHLY and FYNNEI. This CDR3 is CASRAASGGAGELFF. The CDR3 DNA reads TGTGCCAGCAGGGCCGCTAGCGGGGGGGCCGGGGAGCTGTTTTTT.